This T cell receptor beta chain stems from a study of Graves' ophthalmopathy and Graves' hyperthyroidism. Findings and caveats of the study: Thyroid clonotypes that were expanded above 0.001 frequency mostly also appeared in blood. For separating ophthalmopathy from stable hyperthyroidism, a 13-signature model gave 87.88% sensitivity and roughly 79% specificity.

Ophthalmopathic donors had moderate-to-severe activity, CAS ≥3 and NOSPECS ≥4, with disease that had lasted under 3 months. As the starting material, over 9.5 ml of fresh peripheral blood yielded the PBMCs. This clonotype was detected a few times. The antigen is not known. The V gene lost 5 bases and the J gene lost 2 bases, with 10 bases spanning the gap. Germline CDR1 and CDR2: SGHAT and FQNNGV. The CDR3 is 13 residues long. For repertoire sequencing, the TCR beta CDR3 regions were amplified from RNA transcripts. HTBI-primed first-round RT-PCR preceded second-round multiplex PCR. TCRdb re-derived calls from the multiplex PCR reads in MiXCR, one entry per CDR3 protein. The repertoire holds over 650,000 distinct CDR3 sequences, with 35% to 50% as singletons.

The genes are TRBV11-2 and TRBJ2-7; D gene ambiguous. Input material: peripheral blood. This receptor was taken from an adult man with Graves' ophthalmopathy. This chain's CDR3 is CASSPWAAYEQYF. For the CDR3, the DNA is TGTGCCAGCAGCCCCTGGGCGGCCTACGAGCAGTACTTC.